The next 26 T cell receptor beta chains were all read from a single sample in a study of blood T cell repertoires in COVID-19. TCRdb keeps only in-frame clones here, not all; method: immunoSEQ multiplex PCR. Of about 80,000 clones in the sample, less than 85% are singletons; the top ten hold approximately 15%. Sequencing was done on a sample of peripheral blood. These receptors came from a man between 65 and 80 years old with active or convalescent COVID-19.

In this sample, this clone turned up once. V and J are TRBV5-1 and TRBJ2-5; 7 positions agree with TRBD2. Germline V gene data show CDR1 as SGHRS and CDR2 as YFSETQ. The V segment lost 3 bases and the J segment 5 bases; nucleotides outside the gene matches: 1. The CDR3 totals 12 residues. The CDR3 sequence: CASSYGGETQYF. CDR3 nucleotides: TGCGCCAGCAGCTACGGGGGGGAGACCCAGTACTTC.

The rearrangement joins TRBV5-4 to TRBJ2-1; possibly TRBD1 for D (5 bases). The V gene lost 5 bases and the J gene lost 2 bases, with 14 bases spanning the gap. Germline V gene lookup returns CDR1 SGHNT and CDR2 YYREEE (reference sequence). The CDR3 extends over 15 amino acids. Here the CDR3 DNA reads TGTGCCAGCAGTATCGGTCAGGGAACCTACAATGAGCAGTTCTTC. It specifies CASSIGQGTYNEQFF.

This clone was picked up one time. This rearrangement joins TRBV30 to TRBJ1-3, with D perhaps TRBD1 (6 bases). V lost 5 bases, J lost 3 bases, and 26 bases lay in between. Germline V gene data show CDR1 as GTSNPN and CDR2 as SVGIG (reference sequence). The CDR3 loop spans 18 amino acids. The CDR3 sequence is CAWGRRPNTGISGNTIYF. The CDR3 DNA is TGTGCCTGGGGCCGGAGGCCTAATACAGGGATAAGTGGAAACACCATATATTTT.

This chain connects TRBV2 to TRBJ1-5; D possibly corresponds to TRBD1 (5 bases). V was cut by 7 bases and J by 3 bases, with 16 bases left in between. Germline CDR1 reads SNHLY; CDR2 reads FYNNEI. This CDR3 has 15 amino acids. CDR3 nucleotides: TGTGCCAGCACGGGTGACGGGGGGTACAATCAGCCCCAGCATTTT. Translation gives CASTGDGGYNQPQHF.

V gene TRBV5-1 combines with J gene TRBJ2-7, with D perhaps matching TRBD1 (6 bases). V was shortened by 3 bases and J by 3 bases, with 19 bases between the two germline ends. This CDR3 contains 16 residues. CDR1 is SGHRS and CDR2 is YFSETQ in the germline V gene. CDR3 DNA sequence: TGCGCCAGCAGCTCGGGGACAACTCGTACTAACTACGAGCAGTACTTC. Amino acids: CASSSGTTRTNYEQYF.

The chain is built from TRBV7-2 and TRBJ2-3; weak D call: TRBD2 (5 bases). The V gene lost 5 bases and the J gene lost 9 bases, with 18 bases spanning the gap. Germline V gene sequence: CDR1 SGHTA, CDR2 FQGNSA. The CDR3 runs to 14 residues. The CDR3: CASSPASRPGTQYF. CDR3 nucleotide sequence: TGTGCCAGCAGCCCGGCGTCGCGCCCGGGGACGCAGTATTTT.

The chain employs TRBV28 and TRBJ1-1; D not resolved. Germline V CDR1 and CDR2: MDHEN, SYDVKM. The CDR3 loop spans 14 amino acids. Between the trimmed V and J ends, which lost 3 bases and 2 bases, there was a span of 10 bases. The CDR3 DNA follows: TGTGCCAGCAGTTTTAGGCGGGCCAACACTGAAGCTTTCTTT. It encodes CASSFRRANTEAFF.

The chain couples TRBV3-1 (or the pseudogene TRBV3-2) to TRBJ2-5; D uncertain. Trimming took 0 bases from V and 9 from J, leaving 17 bases between them. The CDR3 loop spans 15 amino acids. CDR1 and CDR2 (germline): LGHDT, YNNKEL (reference sequence). The CDR3 DNA is TGTGCCAGCAGCCAAGAAAGAGGTTGGGTAGATCCCCAGTACTTC. It is translated as CASSQERGWVDPQYF.

The rearrangement uses TRBV27 and TRBJ2-7, with D possibly matching TRBD2 (5 bases). This CDR3 has 14 amino acids. V was clipped by 5 bases and J by 3 bases, with 14 bases between them. Germline V gene sequence: CDR1 MNHEY, CDR2 SMNVEV (reference sequence). The CDR3 DNA reads TGTGCCAGCAGTGACCTCGGGGATTACTACGAGCAGTACTTC. Protein: CASSDLGDYYEQYF.

J is TRBJ1-2 and V is TRBV5-5, with D unclear. V shed 1 base and J shed 5 bases, with 9 bases lying between them. The CDR3 runs to 13 residues. The germline CDR1 and CDR2 sequences are SGHKS and YYEKEE (reference sequence). In DNA form, the CDR3 reads TGTGCCAGCAGCTTGAGTCCAGATTATGGCTACACCTTC. As protein: CASSLSPDYGYTF.

This chain uses TRBV12-3 or TRBV12-4 with TRBJ2-7, with TRBD1 as a possible D gene (5 bases). Trimming stripped 2 bases from V and 2 bases from J, with 7 bases between. The CDR3 length is 13 residues. The CDR3 sequence: CASSLSRAYEQYF. The CDR3, as DNA: TGTGCCAGCAGTTTATCCAGGGCCTACGAGCAGTACTTC.

Here the CDR3 reads CSASYEGTDTQYF. The CDR3 DNA reads TGCAGTGCTAGTTATGAGGGCACAGATACGCAGTATTTT. The chain employs TRBV20-1 and TRBJ2-3, with no clear D. Germline V gives CDR1 DFQATT, CDR2 SNEGSKA (reference sequence). Trimming removed 3 bases at V and 1 base at J, with 8 bases between. The CDR3 runs 13 residues.

The gene calls are TRBV2 and TRBJ2-7; 10 bases agree with TRBD1. The CDR3 is 12 amino acids. V shed 10 bases, J shed 3 bases, and the junction held 3 bases outside the gene matches. Germline V gives CDR1 SNHLY, CDR2 FYNNEI. The CDR3 DNA follows: TGTGCCACAGGACAGGGGGGCTACGAGCAGTACTTC. This encodes CATGQGGYEQYF.

This sequence joins TRBV5-1 and TRBJ2-1; perhaps TRBD1 as D (5 bases). There are 13 residues in the CDR3. Trimming pared 2 bases from V and 5 bases from J, leaving 8 bases between. CDR1 is SGHRS and CDR2 is YFSETQ in the germline V gene. CDR3 protein: CASSLGANNEQFF. The DNA for the CDR3 is TGCGCCAGCAGCTTAGGGGCCAACAATGAGCAGTTCTTC.

On this clone: Sequence at one end of the junction differs from germline and may be a read error. The rearrangement joins TRBV28 to TRBJ2-7; 10 bases match TRBD2. The CDR3 totals 13 residues. Germline V gene lookup returns CDR1 MDHEN and CDR2 SYDVKM. CDR3 DNA: TGTGCCAGCAGTTCCACAACCCCTAGCGGGGGAGACTTC. It translates to CASSSTTPSGGDF.

The chain has TRBV5-1 and TRBJ1-4; TRBD1 matches 7 bases. The germline V gene encodes CDR1 SGHRS and CDR2 YFSETQ. CDR3 size: 14 residues. After removal of 3 bases from V and 8 bases from J, the junction contained 7 bases not matched to a gene. CDR3 coding DNA: TGCGCCAGCAGCTCCGGACAGGCTCAGGAAAAACTGTTTTTT. Protein product: CASSSGQAQEKLFF.

This clone was observed a handful of times. The chain carries TRBV11-2 and TRBJ2-1; tentative D call: TRBD2 (6 bases). The CDR3 sequence is 14 residues long. CDR1 is SGHAT and CDR2 is FQNNGV in the germline V gene. Trimming stripped 1 base from V and 7 bases from J, with 11 bases between. DNA of the CDR3: TGTGCCAGCAGCTTAGTGAGACTAGAGAATGAGCAGTTCTTC. Residues: CASSLVRLENEQFF.

The rearrangement uses TRBV3-1 (or the pseudogene TRBV3-2) and TRBJ1-3; no firm D call. The CDR3 runs 19 residues. CDR1 is LGHDT and CDR2 is YNNKEL in the germline V gene (reference sequence). The V and J ends lost 4 bases and 2 bases respectively, with 24 bases between them. The CDR3 DNA is TGTGCCAGCAGCCTAGTCGACGACCTGACCGGGGATCCTGGAAACACCATATATTTT. It yields the protein CASSLVDDLTGDPGNTIYF.

This clone came up once. The chain links TRBV7-6 to TRBJ1-4; a possible D gene is TRBD1 (5 bases). The CDR3 extends over 12 amino acids. Trimming shortened V by 8 bases and J by 8 bases, and 12 bases separated the two germline ends. In germline, CDR1 is SGHVS, CDR2 FNYEAQ. CDR3 region: CASSSREEKLFF. In nucleotides, the CDR3 is TGTGCCAGCTCCTCCAGGGAAGAAAAACTGTTTTTT.

This chain connects TRBV30 to TRBJ2-3, with 9 bases that match TRBD2. The CDR3 length is 16 residues. From germline, CDR1 is GTSNPN and CDR2 SVGIG (reference sequence). V lost 4 bases to trimming and J lost 3 bases; unmatched junction nucleotides: 11. DNA of the CDR3: TGTGCCTGGATCCGGCGGGGGGGCTTTTCTACAGATACGCAGTATTTT. The encoded protein is CAWIRRGGFSTDTQYF.

This clone has more than one count but fewer than ten. The chain links TRBV28 to TRBJ1-6; weak D call: TRBD1 (5 bases). V was clipped by 6 bases and J by 7 bases, with 16 bases between them. Germline V gene data show CDR1 as MDHEN and CDR2 as SYDVKM. The CDR3 totals 15 residues. The CDR3 loop is CASRTPQGGNSPLHF. The CDR3 DNA sequence: TGTGCCAGCAGAACCCCCCAGGGAGGGAATTCACCCCTCCACTTT.

This clone was observed a few times. J is TRBJ2-5 and V is TRBV2; 7 nucleotides agree with TRBD2. This CDR3 has 14 amino acids. V lost 4 bases to trimming and J lost 1 base; unmatched junction nucleotides: 3. The germline CDR1 and CDR2 sequences are SNHLY and FYNNEI. CDR3 region: CASSGGLSQETQYF. As DNA, the CDR3 is TGTGCCAGCAGTGGGGGACTAAGCCAAGAGACCCAGTACTTC.

The rearrangement joins TRBV5-1 to TRBJ2-7; TRBD1 is a possible D gene (5 bases). The V gene's germline CDR1 is SGHRS and CDR2 YFSETQ. V lost 1 base, J lost 5 bases, and 13 bases lay in between. This CDR3 region has 14 residues. The CDR3 loop is CASSLQGEMDEQYF. The CDR3 DNA reads TGCGCCAGCAGCTTGCAAGGGGAAATGGACGAGCAGTACTTC.

The chain has TRBV23-1 and TRBJ2-1; tentatively, D is TRBD1 (5 bases). TRBV23-1 is an ORF for which the function is uncertain. The CDR3 contains 14 residues. Trimming stripped 4 bases from V and 8 bases from J, with 15 bases between. Written as DNA, the CDR3 is TGCGCCAGCAGTCTCTTCCTCCAGGGTGATGAGCAGTTCTTC. Encoded protein: CASSLFLQGDEQFF.

This chain connects TRBV5-4 to TRBJ1-6; no clear D gene. Germline assignment: CDR1 SGHNT and CDR2 YYREEE (reference sequence). There are 15 residues in the CDR3. Trimming took off 0 bases at V and 9 bases at J, with 13 bases between the two ends. CDR3 loop: CASSLDSLWASPLHF. Written as DNA, the CDR3 is TGTGCCAGCAGCTTGGATTCCCTTTGGGCTTCACCCCTCCACTTT. The full variable domain, in which reference TRBV5-4 and TRBJ1-6 provide the parts outside the CDR3, is ETGVTQSPTHLIKTRGQQVTLRCSSQSGHNTVSWYQQALGQGPQFIFQYYREEENGRGNFPPRFSGLQFPNYSSELNVNALELDDSALYLCASSLDSLWASPLHFGNGTRLTVT.

The V call is TRBV9, the J call TRBJ1-1, with 10 bases fitting TRBD1. CDR1 is SGDLS and CDR2 is YYNGEE in the germline V gene. Germline trimming cut 2 bases from V and 4 bases from J; bases unmatched to any gene: 5. CDR3 length equals 15 residues. The CDR3 reads CASSVGTGEVTEAFF. CDR3 nucleotides: TGTGCCAGCAGCGTTGGGACAGGGGAGGTCACTGAAGCTTTCTTT. The variable domain in full, completed from reference TRBV9 and TRBJ1-1, reads DSGVTQTPKHLITATGQRVTLRCSPRSGDLSVYWYQQSLDQGLQFLIQYYNGEERAKGNILERFSAQQFPDLHSELNLSSLELGDSALYFCASSVGTGEVTEAFFGQGTRLTVV.